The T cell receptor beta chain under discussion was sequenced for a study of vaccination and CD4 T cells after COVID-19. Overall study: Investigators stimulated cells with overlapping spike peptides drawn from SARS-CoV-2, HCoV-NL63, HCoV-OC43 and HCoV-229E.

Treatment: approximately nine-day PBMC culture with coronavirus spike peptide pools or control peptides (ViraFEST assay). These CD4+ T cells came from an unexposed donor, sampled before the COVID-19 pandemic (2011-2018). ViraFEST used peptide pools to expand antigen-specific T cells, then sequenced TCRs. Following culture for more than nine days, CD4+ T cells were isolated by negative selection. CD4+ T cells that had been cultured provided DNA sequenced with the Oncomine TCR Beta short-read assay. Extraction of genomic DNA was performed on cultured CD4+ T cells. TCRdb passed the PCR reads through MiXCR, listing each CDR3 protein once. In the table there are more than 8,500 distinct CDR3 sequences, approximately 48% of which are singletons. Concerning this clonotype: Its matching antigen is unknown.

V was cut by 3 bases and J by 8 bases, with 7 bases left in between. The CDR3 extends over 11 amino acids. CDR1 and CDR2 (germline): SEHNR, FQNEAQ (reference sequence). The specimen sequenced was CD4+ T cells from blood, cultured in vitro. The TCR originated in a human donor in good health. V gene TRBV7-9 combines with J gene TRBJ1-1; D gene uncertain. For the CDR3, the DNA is TGTGCCAGCAGCTTCCACATGGAAGCTTTCTTT. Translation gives CASSFHMEAFF.